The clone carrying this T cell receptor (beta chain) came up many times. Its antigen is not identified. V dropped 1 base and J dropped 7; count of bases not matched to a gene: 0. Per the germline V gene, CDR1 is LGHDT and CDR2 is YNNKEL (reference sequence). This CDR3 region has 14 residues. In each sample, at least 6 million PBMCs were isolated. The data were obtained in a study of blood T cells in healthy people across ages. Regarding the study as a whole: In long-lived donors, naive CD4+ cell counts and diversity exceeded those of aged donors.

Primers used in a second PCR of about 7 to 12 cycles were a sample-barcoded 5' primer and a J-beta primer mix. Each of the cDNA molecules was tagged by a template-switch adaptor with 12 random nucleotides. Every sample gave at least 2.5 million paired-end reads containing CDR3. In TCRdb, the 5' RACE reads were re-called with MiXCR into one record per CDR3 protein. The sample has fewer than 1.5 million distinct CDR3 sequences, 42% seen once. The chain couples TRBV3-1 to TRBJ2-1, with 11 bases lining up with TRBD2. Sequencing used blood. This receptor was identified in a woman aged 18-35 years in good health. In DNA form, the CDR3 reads TGTGCCAGCAGCCAAGGACTAGCGGGAAATGAGCAGTTCTTC. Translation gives CASSQGLAGNEQFF.